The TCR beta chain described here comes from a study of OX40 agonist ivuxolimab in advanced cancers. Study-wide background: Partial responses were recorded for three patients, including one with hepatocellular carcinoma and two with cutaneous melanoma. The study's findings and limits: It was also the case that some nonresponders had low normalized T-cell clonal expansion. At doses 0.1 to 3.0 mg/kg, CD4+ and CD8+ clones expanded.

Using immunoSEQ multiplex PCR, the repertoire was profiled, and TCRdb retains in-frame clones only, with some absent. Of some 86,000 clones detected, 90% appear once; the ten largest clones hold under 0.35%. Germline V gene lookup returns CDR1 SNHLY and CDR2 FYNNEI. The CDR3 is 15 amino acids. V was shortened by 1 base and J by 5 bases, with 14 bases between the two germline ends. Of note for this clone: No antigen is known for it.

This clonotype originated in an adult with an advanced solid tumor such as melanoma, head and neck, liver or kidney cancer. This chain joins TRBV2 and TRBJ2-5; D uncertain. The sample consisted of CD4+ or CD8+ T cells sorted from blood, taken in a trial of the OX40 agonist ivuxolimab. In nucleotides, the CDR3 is TGTGCCAGCAGTGAAGGGTCCTCAGGAACGGAGACCCAGTACTTC. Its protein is CASSEGSSGTETQYF.